This TCR beta chain came from a study of vaccination and CD4 T cells after COVID-19. Cultured CD4+ T cell DNA was sequenced using the Oncomine TCR Beta short-read assay. TCRdb passed the PCR reads through MiXCR, listing each CDR3 protein once. Here the sample spans more than 15,000 distinct CDR3 sequences, around 45% being singletons. The CDR3 is 17 residues long. Concerning this clonotype itself: Antigen specificity is unknown.

Indicated treatment: roughly 11-day PBMC culture with coronavirus spike peptide pools or control peptides (ViraFEST assay). The clonotype originates from a human donor who had recovered from COVID-19. Input material: CD4+ T cells from blood, cultured in vitro. The V gene is TRBV21-1, the J gene TRBJ2-2; TRBD1, the table's D call, lacks a check against the DNA. TRBV21-1 constitutes a pseudogene. The chain's CDR3 is CASTMPGPGQNTGELFF. DNA of the CDR3: TGTGCCAGCACCATGCCCGGACCAGGTCAGAACACCGGGGAGCTGTTTTTT.